Given below is one T cell receptor (beta chain) in context. The antigen is not known. The data are from a study of T cell responses to AZD1222 COVID-19 vaccine. Study-wide results and caveats: Unmutated regions of variants are reportedly targeted by nearly half of spike-specific TCRs.

Germline V gene sequence: CDR1 SEHNR, CDR2 FQNEAQ (reference sequence). The length of the CDR3 is 13 residues. J gave up 6 bases and V 5 bases, and 4 bases lay outside the gene matches. Measured with immunoSEQ multiplex PCR; TCRdb has only the in-frame clones, and not every one. The sample records about 120,000 clones, 70% to 90% being singletons. Sequencing was performed on peripheral blood, taken on day 0 of MenACWY control vaccination. This sequence originates from an adult in good health. This chain connects TRBV7-9 to TRBJ1-5, with TRBD1 identical over 7 bases. The CDR3 region is CASSKDRVQPQHF. For the CDR3, the DNA is TGTGCCAGCAGCAAAGACAGGGTTCAGCCCCAGCATTTT.